These 27 T cell receptor beta chains share one sample of origin, sequenced in a study of shared clonotypes between healthy human individuals. Clones were read by immunoSEQ multiplex PCR, and TCRdb kept only the in-frame ones, dropping some. This table has approximately 2.4 million clones, more than 90% appearing once. Specimen: naive CD4+ T cells sorted from blood. This sample's subset: CD45RA+ positively selected. Receptors were obtained from a young man in good health.

This clone was recorded once. The J gene is TRBJ1-4, the V gene TRBV6-6, with D uncertain. V was cut by 4 bases and J by 3 bases, with 12 bases left in between. Germline V gene sequence: CDR1 MNHNY, CDR2 SVGAGI (reference sequence). The CDR3 runs 15 residues. CDR3 coding DNA: TGTGCCAGCAGTTCAAGGGAAAATGCTAATGAAAAACTGTTTTTT. Translating gives CASSSRENANEKLFF.

In this sample, this clone turned up once. The chain links TRBV28 to TRBJ2-7; TRBD1 matches 9 bases. The CDR3 consists of 14 residues. Germline-derived CDR1 and CDR2 are MDHEN and SYDVKM. J gave up 6 bases and V 6 bases, and 9 bases lay outside the gene matches. CDR3 sequence: CASSTGTGYSEQYF. The CDR3, as DNA: TGTGCCAGCAGCACCGGGACAGGGTATTCCGAGCAGTACTTC.

This chain connects TRBV28 to TRBJ2-2; D call uncertain. The CDR3 sequence is 11 residues long. Trimming left V 8 bases short and J 4 bases short, with 5 bases between. The germline V gene has CDR1 MDHEN and CDR2 SYDVKM. The CDR3 nucleotides are TGTGCCAGCCAGCGCACCGGGGAGCTGTTTTTT. Translation gives CASQRTGELFF.

The V call is TRBV18, the J call TRBJ2-3, with D possibly called TRBD1 or TRBD2 (5 bases each). Germline CDR1 is KGHSH and CDR2 is LQKENI. The CDR3 is 15 residues long. Trimming pared 4 bases from V and 2 bases from J, leaving 13 bases between. The CDR3 sequence: CASSLGRGATDTQYF. The CDR3 DNA is TGTGCCAGCTCACTCGGCAGAGGGGCCACAGATACGCAGTATTTT.

This clone was detected only a few times. The CDR3 reads CSVEEGSTEAFF. For the CDR3, the DNA is TGCAGCGTTGAAGAAGGTTCCACTGAAGCTTTCTTT. The chain recombines TRBV29-1 with TRBJ1-1; no clear D gene. Trimming shortened V by 0 bases and J by 4 bases, and 6 bases separated the two germline ends. The CDR3 covers 12 residues. Germline V gene sequence: CDR1 SQVTM, CDR2 ANQGSEA.

The CDR3 DNA follows: TGCGCCAGCAGCACCGGACAGGGGGACACTGAAGCTTTCTTT. It codes for CASSTGQGDTEAFF. The chain joins TRBV5-1 to TRBJ1-1; 10 nucleotides align to TRBD1. The V gene's germline CDR1 is SGHRS and CDR2 YFSETQ. This CDR3 contains 14 residues. V shed 4 bases and J 3 bases; nucleotides not matched to a gene: 3.

The table lists this clone with a count of one. The J gene is TRBJ2-5, the V gene TRBV25-1; the D is unclear. Trimming left V 1 base short and J 5 bases short, with 14 bases between. Germline V gene sequence: CDR1 MGHDK, CDR2 SYGVNS. The CDR3 is made up of 15 amino acids. This CDR3 is CASSELSTVRETQYF. CDR3 in DNA: TGTGCCAGCAGTGAATTGTCTACAGTGCGGGAGACCCAGTACTTC.

The V gene is TRBV10-1, the J gene TRBJ2-3, with TRBD2 matching over 13 bases. The length of the CDR3 is 19 residues. The V gene's germline CDR1 is WNHNN and CDR2 SYGVQD (reference sequence). The V and J ends lost 3 bases and 0 bases, in that order; junction bases with no gene match: 9. As DNA, the CDR3 is TGCGCCAGCAGTGAACCGGGACTAGCGGGACATCCAAGCACAGATACGCAGTATTTT. Encoded protein: CASSEPGLAGHPSTDTQYF.

The chain couples TRBV6-5 to TRBJ1-1; no clear D. V lost 5 bases to trimming and J lost 0 bases, with 10 bases between them. This CDR3 has 14 residues. The germline V gene encodes CDR1 MNHEY and CDR2 SVGAGI. This chain's CDR3 is CASSPAGMNTEAFF. DNA of the CDR3: TGTGCCAGCAGTCCCGCGGGTATGAACACTGAAGCTTTCTTT.

The chain links TRBV7-2 to TRBJ2-7; no firm D call. Trimming pared 2 bases from V and 0 bases from J, leaving 11 bases between. Germline lookup yields CDR1 SGHTA and CDR2 FQGNSA. CDR3 length equals 15 residues. DNA for the CDR3: TGTGCCAGCAGCTTAACGAACGCTAACTCCTACGAGCAGTACTTC. Translation gives CASSLTNANSYEQYF.

The rearrangement joins TRBV6-1 to TRBJ2-7; D may be TRBD2 (5 bases). The V gene's germline CDR1 is MNHNS and CDR2 SASEGT. The CDR3 length is 18 residues. V shed 0 bases and J shed 3 bases, with 21 bases lying between them. The CDR3 reads CASSEALSGWIGNYEQYF. The DNA for the CDR3 is TGTGCCAGCAGTGAAGCGCTTTCGGGGTGGATCGGTAACTACGAGCAGTACTTC.

The chain is built from TRBV11-2 and TRBJ1-6; D call uncertain. This CDR3 spans 16 amino acids. Germline loops: CDR1 SGHAT, CDR2 FQNNGV. The ends were cut back, 2 bases at V and 4 bases at J, with 12 bases in the middle. This CDR3 is CASSLIRLAYNSPLHF. CDR3 nucleotide sequence: TGTGCCAGCAGCTTAATAAGGCTCGCATATAATTCACCCCTCCACTTT.

The chain recombines TRBV27 with TRBJ2-7; D might be TRBD1 (6 bases). The CDR3 is made up of 12 amino acids. V dropped 6 bases and J dropped 7 bases, with 13 bases sitting between them. Germline V gives CDR1 MNHEY, CDR2 SMNVEV (reference sequence). The DNA for the CDR3 is TGTGCCAGCAGCACACAGGGCCTGGAGCAGTACTTC. This codes for CASSTQGLEQYF.

The V gene is TRBV6-1, the J gene TRBJ2-7; TRBD2 is a possible D gene (6 bases). This CDR3 region has 12 residues. CDR1 is MNHNS and CDR2 is SASEGT in the germline V gene. Trimming removed 7 bases at V and 9 bases at J, with 16 bases between. The chain's CDR3 is CASTLFNGGQYF. CDR3 sequence (DNA): TGTGCCAGCACTTTATTTAACGGGGGGCAGTACTTC.

The chain combines TRBV12-5 with TRBJ2-4, with D tentatively TRBD1 (5 bases). There are 16 residues in the CDR3. The germline CDR1 and CDR2 sequences are LGHNT and FRNRAP. Trimming pared 0 bases from V and 1 base from J, leaving 10 bases between. The CDR3 loop is CASGLVTGLAKNIQYF. As DNA, the CDR3 is TGTGCTAGTGGTTTGGTCACAGGTCTGGCCAAAAACATTCAGTACTTC.

CDR3 in amino acids: CASSYLSGQRYTEAFF. For the CDR3, the DNA is TGTGCCAGCAGTTACCTATCGGGACAGCGATACACTGAAGCTTTCTTT. The gene calls are TRBV6-5 and TRBJ1-1; 7 bases are shared with TRBD1. After removal of 2 bases from V and 3 bases from J, the junction contained 9 bases not matched to a gene. The CDR3 runs 16 residues. CDR1 is MNHEY and CDR2 is SVGAGI in the germline V gene.

V gene TRBV5-1 combines with J gene TRBJ1-6; D might be TRBD1 (5 bases). CDR3 size: 14 residues. V was shortened by 5 bases and J by 10 bases, with 16 bases between the two germline ends. Germline values: CDR1 SGHRS, CDR2 YFSETQ. The CDR3 DNA reads TGCGCCAGCAGGTACGGGGACCCTGGGTCACCCCTCCACTTT. Its protein is CASRYGDPGSPLHF.

This rearrangement joins TRBV7-9 to TRBJ2-7; 10 bases are shared with TRBD1. Looked up from germline, CDR1 is SEHNR and CDR2 is FQNEAQ (reference sequence). This CDR3 contains 15 residues. With 2 bases clipped from V and 5 bases from J, the junction kept 6 bases outside the gene matches. The CDR3 sequence: CASSLTGQGLDEQYF. CDR3 bases: TGTGCCAGCAGCTTAACGGGACAGGGGTTGGACGAGCAGTACTTC.

V usage is TRBV2 and J usage is TRBJ2-1; the match to TRBD1 covers 8 bases. The CDR3 spans 15 residues. Germline-derived CDR1 and CDR2 are SNHLY and FYNNEI. With 3 bases clipped from V and 6 bases from J, the junction kept 7 bases outside the gene matches. The CDR3 is CASSDETGVTNEQFF. The CDR3 coding sequence is TGTGCCAGCAGTGACGAGACAGGGGTGACCAATGAGCAGTTCTTC.

The J gene is TRBJ2-7, the V gene TRBV4-1, with a weak D call TRBD2 (6 bases). This CDR3 has 17 residues. Germline values: CDR1 MGHRA, CDR2 YSYEKL. Trimming left V 1 base short and J 6 bases short, with 22 bases between. For the CDR3, the DNA is TGCGCCAGCAGCCAAGCGCGGGGAAAGTCTCTAGGTAGCGAGCAGTACTTC. This sequence encodes CASSQARGKSLGSEQYF.

This clone showed up just once. This rearrangement joins TRBV11-3 to TRBJ1-1; no reliable D call. Trimming pared 1 base from V and 1 base from J, leaving 7 bases between. CDR3 size: 14 residues. CDR1 and CDR2 (germline): SGHNT, YENEEA. The CDR3 region is CASSLGAQNTEAFF. As DNA, the CDR3 is TGTGCCAGCAGCTTAGGCGCGCAGAACACTGAAGCTTTCTTT.

This chain joins TRBV7-9 and TRBJ2-2; 11 bases fit TRBD1. This CDR3 is 16 amino acids long. Looked up from germline, CDR1 is SEHNR and CDR2 is FQNEAQ (reference sequence). J gave up 4 bases and V 4 bases, and 5 bases lay outside the gene matches. This chain's CDR3 is CASSSAGQGATGELFF. The CDR3 DNA reads as TGTGCCAGCAGCTCAGCAGGACAGGGGGCCACCGGGGAGCTGTTTTTT. Full variable domain (rest looked up from reference TRBV7-9 and TRBJ2-2): DTGVSQNPRHKITKRGQNVTFRCDPISEHNRLYWYRQTLGQGPEFLTYFQNEAQLEKSRLLSDRFSAERPKGSFSTLEIQRTEQGDSAMYLCASSSAGQGATGELFFGEGSRLTVL.

The chain uses TRBV10-3 and TRBJ2-2, with 7 nucleotides matching TRBD1. This CDR3 has 14 amino acids. The junction had 3 bases not matched to a gene; V was cut back by 2 bases and J by 6 bases. Germline CDR1 ENHRY, CDR2 SYGVKD. The CDR3 DNA reads TGTGCCATCAGTGAGCCCGGGACAGCCGGGGAGCTGTTTTTT. This sequence encodes CAISEPGTAGELFF.

This chain links TRBV4-1 with TRBJ2-1; TRBD2 is a possible D gene (6 bases). Trimming stripped 6 bases from V and 7 bases from J, with 16 bases between. The CDR3 has 14 amino acids. Looked up from germline, CDR1 is MGHRA and CDR2 is YSYEKL. The CDR3 DNA reads TGCGCCAGCAGTCTAGAGCGGGCTCGGAATGAGCAGTTCTTC. Its protein product is CASSLERARNEQFF.

This chain uses TRBV6-1 with TRBJ1-2, with D possibly matching TRBD1 (5 bases). Germline V gives CDR1 MNHNS, CDR2 SASEGT. This CDR3 comprises 16 residues. V dropped 1 base and J dropped 0 bases, with 12 bases sitting between them. DNA of the CDR3: TGTGCCAGCAGTGAAGTCCCCCAGGGCCCTAACTATGGCTACACCTTC. It translates to CASSEVPQGPNYGYTF.

This chain links TRBV4-2 with TRBJ2-7, with TRBD2 identical over 7 bases. The V and J ends lost 3 bases and 7 bases, in that order; junction bases with no gene match: 15. Germline loops: CDR1 LGHNA, CDR2 YNFKEQ. The CDR3 totals 16 residues. The CDR3 coding sequence is TGTGCCAGCAGCCAGAGGTCTAGCGGTCCGGTGGGGGAGCAGTACTTC. The encoded protein is CASSQRSSGPVGEQYF.

The chain recombines TRBV4-1 with TRBJ1-6, with TRBD1 matching over 7 bases. The length of the CDR3 is 14 residues. Per germline, CDR1 MGHRA and CDR2 YSYEKL. Germline trimming cut 1 base from V and 7 bases from J; bases unmatched to any gene: 1. The CDR3 coding sequence is TGCGCCAGCAGCCAAGGGGACAGAAATTCACCCCTCCACTTT. Protein: CASSQGDRNSPLHF.